The TCR beta chain under discussion was sequenced for a study of CD8+CD57+ T cells in acquired aplastic anemia. On the study more broadly: An average of around 3.5 ug of DNA was obtained from sorted CD4+ and CD8+ cells. Researchers reported that healthy donors averaged about 11 million reads for CD4+ cells. Study-wide points: The study identified about 30 CD8+ CDR3 sequences shared by patients and controls.

Both TCR beta VDJ combination and CDR3 sequence profiling were carried out. Genomic DNA was the template for this profiling. TCRdb ran MiXCR on the reads and lists one entry per CDR3 protein. The data contain about 81,000 distinct CDR3 sequences, about half of them singletons. This clonotype was counted ten times or more. Its antigen is not known. The length of the CDR3 is 13 residues. Deletions cut 3 bases from V and 6 bases from J, with 14 bases between. Germline CDR1 DFQATT, CDR2 SNEGSKA (reference sequence). The V gene is TRBV20-1, the J gene TRBJ1-2; D remains ambiguous. The TCR sequence derives from a human donor in good health, serving as a control. Material: sorted CD4+, CD8+, or CD8+CD57+ T cells (not recorded which) from PBMCs. The CDR3 DNA is TGCAGTGCTAGTCTGGGGTTCCAGGATGGCTACACCTTC. It codes for CSASLGFQDGYTF.